The rows below give T cell receptor beta chains drawn from one sample of a study of graft-versus-host responses after intestinal transplantation. TCRdb's copy holds only in-frame clones and misses some; the assay was immunoSEQ multiplex PCR. The sample comprises some 120,000 clones, 85% to 95% of which are singletons, and roughly 0.15% rests with the top ten. Which antigens these TCRs recognize remains unknown. This specimen consisted of unstimulated CD4+ T cells sorted from spleen or lymph node cells, obtained before intestinal transplant. The receptors come from a human donor who received an intestinal transplant. The conserved cysteine and the conserved F or W are not part of the CDR3 here. The order of the fields is V gene, clone size, CDR3 protein. Clone size is not always given. Where it is, it says once, few, many or a class for expanded clones.

TRBV5-4 | NA | ASSLDSSSTDTQY
TRBV10-1 | NA | ASSGPRFDEQF
TRBV27 | NA | ASSLRSGGSSPLH
TRBV19 | few | ASSVINGASGYT
TRBV12-5 | NA | ASGRDLGGVYEQY
TRBV29-1 | NA | SVREDTQY
TRBV27 | NA | ASSLDRRRAYEQY
TRBV7-9 | NA | ASSLARGVINEQF
TRBV2 | NA | ASTLAGTGRNEQF
TRBV5-1 | NA | ASSPDRLYGYT
TRBV6-1 | NA | ASRHTGPSVLSQY
TRBV4-1 | NA | ASSLTTIRETQY
TRBV5-1 | NA | ASSSRDRGAGELF